The clone carrying this T cell receptor (beta chain) was seen ten or more times. The antigen is undetermined. This record belongs to a study of early T cells in non-severe SARS-CoV-2 infection. The wider study: The study sequenced bulk RNA from unsorted whole blood, with chains unpaired.

Individual cDNA molecules carried attached unique molecular identifiers. TCRdb ran MiXCR on the 5' RACE reads and lists one entry per CDR3 protein. The table lists 70,000 to 90,000 distinct CDR3 sequences, less than 11% of them singletons. Study results and caveats: Missing private and CD4 specificities, VDJdb matching favored anti-spike CD8 responses.

Trimming took off 4 bases at V and 7 bases at J, with 14 bases between the two ends. The CDR3 is made up of 13 amino acids. Germline CDR1 is SGDLS and CDR2 is YYNGEE. The rearrangement joins TRBV9 to TRBJ1-2; D is unresolved. The TCR originated in an adult who was a healthcare worker with PCR-confirmed SARS-CoV-2 infection or an uninfected control (not recorded which). The material sequenced was whole blood, taken at baseline. The CDR3 sequence is CASSIKADGGYTF. CDR3 sequence (DNA): TGTGCCAGCAGCATTAAAGCGGACGGTGGCTACACCTTC. Complete variable domain (other parts from reference TRBV9 and TRBJ1-2): DSGVTQTPKHLITATGQRVTLRCSPRSGDLSVYWYQQSLDQGLQFLIQYYNGEERAKGNILERFSAQQFPDLHSELNLSSLELGDSALYFCASSIKADGGYTFGSGTRLTVV.